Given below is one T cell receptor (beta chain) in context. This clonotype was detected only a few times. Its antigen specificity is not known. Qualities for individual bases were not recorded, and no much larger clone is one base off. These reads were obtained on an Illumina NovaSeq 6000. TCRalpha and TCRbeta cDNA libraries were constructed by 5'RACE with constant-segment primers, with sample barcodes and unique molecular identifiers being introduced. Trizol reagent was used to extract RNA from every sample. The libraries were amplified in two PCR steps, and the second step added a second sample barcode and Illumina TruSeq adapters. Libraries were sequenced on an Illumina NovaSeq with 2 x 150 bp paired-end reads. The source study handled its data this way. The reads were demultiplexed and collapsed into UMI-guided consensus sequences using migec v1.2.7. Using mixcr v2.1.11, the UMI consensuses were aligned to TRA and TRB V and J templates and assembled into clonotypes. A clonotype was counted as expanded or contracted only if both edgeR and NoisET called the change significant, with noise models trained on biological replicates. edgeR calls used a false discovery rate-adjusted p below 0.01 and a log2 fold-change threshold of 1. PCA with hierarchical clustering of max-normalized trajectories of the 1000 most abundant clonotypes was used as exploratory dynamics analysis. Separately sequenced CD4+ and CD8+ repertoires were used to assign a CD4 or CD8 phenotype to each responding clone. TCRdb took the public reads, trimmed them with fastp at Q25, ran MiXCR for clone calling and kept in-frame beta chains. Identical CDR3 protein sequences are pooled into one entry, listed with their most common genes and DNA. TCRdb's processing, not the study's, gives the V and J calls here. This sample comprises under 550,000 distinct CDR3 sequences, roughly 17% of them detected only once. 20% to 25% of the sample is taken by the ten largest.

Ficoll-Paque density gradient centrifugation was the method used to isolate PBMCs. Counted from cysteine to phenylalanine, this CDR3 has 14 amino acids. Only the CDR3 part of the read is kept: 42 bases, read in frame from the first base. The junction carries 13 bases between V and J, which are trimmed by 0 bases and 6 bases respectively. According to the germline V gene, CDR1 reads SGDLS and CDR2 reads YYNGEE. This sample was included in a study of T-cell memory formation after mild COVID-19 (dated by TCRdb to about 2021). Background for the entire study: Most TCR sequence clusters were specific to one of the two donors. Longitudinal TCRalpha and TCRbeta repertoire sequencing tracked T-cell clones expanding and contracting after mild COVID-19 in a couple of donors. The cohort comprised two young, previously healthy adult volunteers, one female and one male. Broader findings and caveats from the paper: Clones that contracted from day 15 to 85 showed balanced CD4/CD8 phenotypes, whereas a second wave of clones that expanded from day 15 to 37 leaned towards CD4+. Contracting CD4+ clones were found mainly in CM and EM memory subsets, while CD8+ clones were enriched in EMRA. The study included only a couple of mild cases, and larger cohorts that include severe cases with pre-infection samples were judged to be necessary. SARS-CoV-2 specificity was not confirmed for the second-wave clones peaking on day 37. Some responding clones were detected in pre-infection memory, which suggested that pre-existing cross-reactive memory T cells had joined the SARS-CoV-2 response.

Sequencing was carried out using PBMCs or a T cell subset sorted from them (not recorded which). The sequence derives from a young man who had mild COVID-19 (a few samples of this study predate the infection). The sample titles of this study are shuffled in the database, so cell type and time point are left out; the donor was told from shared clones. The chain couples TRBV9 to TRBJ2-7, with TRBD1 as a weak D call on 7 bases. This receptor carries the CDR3 CASSVGGGTAEQYF. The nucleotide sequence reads TGTGCCAGCAGCGTAGGAGGAGGGACAGCCGAGCAGTACTTC.